The 27 T cell receptor beta chains below come from one sample, sequenced in a study of blood T cells in healthy people across ages. Combining a sample-barcoded 5' primer with a J-beta primer mix, a second PCR ran for 7 to 11 cycles. Using its own MiXCR run on the 5' RACE reads, TCRdb lists one record per CDR3 protein. The table shows about 1.8 million distinct CDR3 sequences, with less than 50% occurring only once. Material for sequencing was blood. These receptors all come from a woman aged 40 to 50 in good health.

This clonotype was found once. A much larger clone differs from this one at a single base, so this may be a read error. This sequence joins TRBV5-1 and TRBJ2-3; D is undetermined. Germline CDR1 reads SGHRS; CDR2 reads YFSETQ. This CDR3 is built from 12 residues. CDR3 sequence: CASRGYTDAQYF. As DNA, the CDR3 is TGCGCCAGCAGGGGGTACACAGATGCGCAGTATTTT.

The CDR3 here is CASSDGSSTYEQYF. The CDR3 bases are TGTGCCAGCAGTGACGGAAGCTCAACCTACGAGCAGTACTTC. The chain uses TRBV2 and TRBJ2-7, with unresolved D. The CDR3 runs to 14 residues. V lost 3 bases, J lost 2 bases, and 11 bases lay in between. Germline V CDR1 and CDR2: SNHLY, FYNNEI.

The V call is TRBV6-2 or TRBV6-3, the J call TRBJ2-6; D possibly corresponds to TRBD1 (8 bases). The CDR3 consists of 16 residues. Germline assignment: CDR1 MNHEY and CDR2 SVGEGT. Trimming removed 8 bases at V and 4 bases at J, with 18 bases between. CDR3 DNA: TGTGCCAGCTCCTCACAGGGGGAGGGCGGGGCCAACGTCCTGACTTTC. This encodes CASSSQGEGGANVLTF.

This clonotype was detected only once. V gene TRBV20-1 combines with J gene TRBJ1-2; the D is unclear. The CDR3 is made up of 12 amino acids. Germline CDR1 DFQATT, CDR2 SNEGSKA (reference sequence). Trimming took off 1 base at V and 4 bases at J, with 7 bases between the two ends. DNA for the CDR3: TGCAGTGCTAGAGCCAGCCCCTATGGCTACACCTTC. Amino acid sequence: CSARASPYGYTF.

This clonotype was counted ten times or more. The chain recombines TRBV5-1 with TRBJ2-1, with 7 bases identical to TRBD2. The CDR3 extends over 16 amino acids. Trimming took 3 bases from V and 1 from J; bases not matched to a gene: 7. Germline V gene sequence: CDR1 SGHRS, CDR2 YFSETQ. CDR3 amino acids: CASSSLGAGSYNEQFF. As DNA, the CDR3 is TGCGCCAGCAGCTCCCTAGGAGCGGGGTCCTACAATGAGCAGTTCTTC.

As for this clonotype: At one of its ends the junction is not consistent with the germline gene, which may arise from a read error. This chain links TRBV10-3 with TRBJ1-5; D perhaps matches TRBD1 (6 bases). The CDR3 loop spans 16 amino acids. Germline V gene lookup returns CDR1 ENHRY and CDR2 SYGVKD. CDR3: CAISVGGLEGNQPQHF. The CDR3, as DNA: TGTGCCATCAGTGTCGGGGGGCTTGAAGGCAATCAACCCCAGCATTTT.

Details on this clonotype: The junction differs from germline at one of its ends, possibly a read error. V is TRBV11-2 and J is TRBJ2-1; 7 bases align to TRBD1. The length of the CDR3 is 14 residues. CDR1 is SGHAT and CDR2 is FQNNGV in the germline V gene. The CDR3 nucleotides are TGTGCCAGCAGCTGGGACAGCTCCTACACTGAGCAGTTCTTC. The encoded protein is CASSWDSSYTEQFF.

The V gene is TRBV7-2, the J gene TRBJ2-7, with 7 nucleotides matching TRBD1. Germline values: CDR1 SGHTA, CDR2 FQGNSA. CDR3 length equals 15 residues. The V segment lost 1 base and the J segment 7 bases; nucleotides outside the gene matches: 10. CDR3 in DNA: TGTGCCAGCAGCTTAGGGGGACAGCTAGACAATGAGCAGTACTTC. The encoded protein is CASSLGGQLDNEQYF.

The chain employs TRBV24-1 and TRBJ2-1; 7 nucleotides match TRBD1. This CDR3 has 13 residues. Trimming at V came to 1 base and at J to 14 bases, leaving 7 bases not matched to a gene. Germline V gene lookup returns CDR1 KGHDR and CDR2 SFDVKD. Written as DNA, the CDR3 is TGTGCCACCAGTGATTTTACGGACAGGATCAAGTTCTTC. The encoded protein is CATSDFTDRIKFF.

The chain links TRBV2 to TRBJ1-2; D gene uncertain. Germline V lookup: CDR1 SNHLY, CDR2 FYNNEI. There are 14 residues in the CDR3. The V gene lost 6 bases and the J gene lost 2 bases, with 13 bases spanning the gap. This CDR3 reads CASSRLIGNYGYTF. The CDR3 nucleotides read TGTGCCAGCAGCCGACTCATAGGGAACTATGGCTACACCTTC.

This clonotype showed up just once. V is TRBV5-6 and J is TRBJ2-5, with a weak D call TRBD1 (5 bases). CDR3 length equals 16 residues. V was cut by 3 bases and J by 1 base, with 16 bases left in between. CDR1 and CDR2 (germline): SGHDT, YYEEEE. DNA for the CDR3: TGTGCCAGCAGCTGGCCTACCCGACAGCCCCAAGAGACCCAGTACTTC. It specifies CASSWPTRQPQETQYF.

The gene calls are TRBV9 and TRBJ2-5; the match to TRBD1 covers 12 bases. The germline V gene encodes CDR1 SGDLS and CDR2 YYNGEE. V lost 4 bases and J lost 5; bases outside the gene matches: 9. The CDR3 runs to 16 residues. CDR3 DNA: TGTGCCAGCAGCAATCCGGGACAGGGGGCTCGGGAGACCCAGTACTTC. Its translation is CASSNPGQGARETQYF. Full variable domain (outside the CDR3, taken from reference TRBV9 and TRBJ2-5): DSGVTQTPKHLITATGQRVTLRCSPRSGDLSVYWYQQSLDQGLQFLIQYYNGEERAKGNILERFSAQQFPDLHSELNLSSLELGDSALYFCASSNPGQGARETQYFGPGTRLLVL.

The rearrangement joins TRBV12-3 or TRBV12-4 to TRBJ2-1; 11 nucleotides align to TRBD2. V dropped 5 bases and J dropped 2; count of bases not matched to a gene: 8. This CDR3 has 17 amino acids. The CDR3 here is CASSTTQLAGAYNEQFF. As DNA, the CDR3 is TGTGCCAGCAGTACCACCCAACTAGCGGGGGCCTACAATGAGCAGTTCTTC.

The chain links TRBV7-2 to TRBJ1-5; 10 bases are shared with TRBD1. The trim removed 3 bases at V and 7 bases at J, leaving 6 bases unmatched. The germline V gene encodes CDR1 SGHTA and CDR2 FQGNSA. The CDR3 is 15 residues long. The CDR3 spells CASSLGQGQSQPQHF. CDR3 coding DNA: TGTGCCAGCAGCTTGGGACAGGGGCAGAGCCAGCCCCAGCATTTT.

This chain joins TRBV4-1 and TRBJ2-4, with a tentative D call TRBD2 (6 bases). Germline V gives CDR1 MGHRA, CDR2 YSYEKL. The CDR3 runs to 16 residues. V was clipped by 3 bases and J by 2 bases, with 14 bases between them. The chain's CDR3 is CASSHRFGGTKNIQYF. DNA of the CDR3: TGCGCCAGCAGCCATAGATTCGGGGGTACCAAAAACATTCAGTACTTC.

CDR3 coding DNA: TGTGCCAGCAGTTTAGCCTCAGGGCTCGGCTCCTACAATGAGCAGTTCTTC. Encoded protein: CASSLASGLGSYNEQFF. J is TRBJ2-1 and V is TRBV27, with TRBD1 as a possible D gene (5 bases). Trimming removed 2 bases at V and 0 bases at J, with 14 bases between. The CDR3 totals 17 residues. In germline, CDR1 is MNHEY, CDR2 SMNVEV (reference sequence).

The V and J genes are TRBV9 and TRBJ1-4; D is ambiguous. Germline values: CDR1 SGDLS, CDR2 YYNGEE. This CDR3 spans 15 amino acids. V lost 3 bases to trimming and J lost 7 bases, with 16 bases between them. The CDR3 is CASSARTGLGEKLFF. The CDR3, as DNA: TGTGCCAGCAGCGCACGTACGGGGTTGGGTGAAAAACTGTTTTTT.

The rearrangement links TRBV3-1 to TRBJ2-2; perhaps TRBD1 as D (6 bases). The CDR3 extends over 17 amino acids. Germline V CDR1 and CDR2: LGHDT, YNNKEL (reference sequence). With 1 base removed from V and 5 bases from J, the gap between germline ends came to 17 bases. CDR3 sequence reads: CASSQVQGRVPTGELFF. CDR3 nucleotide sequence: TGTGCCAGCAGCCAAGTTCAGGGGCGGGTTCCAACCGGGGAGCTGTTTTTT.

The rearrangement uses TRBV10-3 and TRBJ1-2, with D unclear. The CDR3 runs to 14 residues. CDR1 ENHRY and CDR2 SYGVKD come from the germline V gene. Trimming cost V 0 bases and J 1 base, with 6 bases left between them. The CDR3 loop is CAISESISNYGYTF. CDR3 in DNA: TGTGCCATCAGTGAGTCCATAAGTAACTATGGCTACACCTTC.

V usage is TRBV12-3 or TRBV12-4 and J usage is TRBJ2-3; 7 nucleotides match TRBD1. This CDR3 contains 13 residues. The junction had 4 bases not matched to a gene; V was cut back by 7 bases and J by 3 bases. The CDR3 loop reads CASIRGRTDTQYF. The CDR3 bases are TGTGCCAGCATCAGGGGGAGAACAGATACGCAGTATTTT.

The chain carries TRBV2 and TRBJ1-2, with 7 bases aligning to TRBD1. The J segment lost 4 bases and the V segment lost 6 bases, leaving 5 bases of the junction unmatched. The germline CDR1 and CDR2 sequences are SNHLY and FYNNEI. The CDR3 is made up of 13 amino acids. The CDR3 is CASSEGQFYGYTF. In DNA form, the CDR3 reads TGTGCCAGCAGCGAGGGACAGTTCTATGGCTACACCTTC. Filled out from reference TRBV2 and TRBJ1-2, the complete variable domain reads EPEVTQTPSHQVTQMGQEVILRCVPISNHLYFYWYRQILGQKVEFLVSFYNNEISEKSEIFDDQFSVERPDGSNFTLKIRSTKLEDSAMYFCASSEGQFYGYTFGSGTRLTVV.

The chain couples TRBV20-1 to TRBJ2-5; 8 bases agree with TRBD1. Germline assignment: CDR1 DFQATT and CDR2 SNEGSKA (reference sequence). This CDR3 has 14 amino acids. The junction had 13 bases not matched to a gene; V was cut back by 6 bases and J by 7 bases. CDR3 sequence reads: CSAPRQGFVGTQYF. The CDR3 DNA reads TGCAGTGCCCCCCGACAGGGGTTCGTCGGGACCCAGTACTTC.

This clonotype was detected a few times. J is TRBJ1-2 and V is TRBV14; TRBD1 matches 10 bases. CDR3 length: 15 amino acids. CDR1 is SGHDN, CDR2 FVKESK, per germline. The V and J ends lost 6 bases and 4 bases, in that order; junction bases with no gene match: 8. CDR3 nucleotides: TGTGCCAGCAGTGCCGGGACAGGGGACCCCTATGGCTACACCTTC. It yields the protein CASSAGTGDPYGYTF.

The chain employs TRBV7-9 and TRBJ2-1; tentatively, D is TRBD2 (5 bases). Trimming left V 1 base short and J 0 bases short, with 13 bases between. From germline, CDR1 is SEHNR and CDR2 FQNEAQ (reference sequence). The CDR3 is 17 amino acids. The CDR3 nucleotides are TGTGCCAGCAGCTTAGAGCTGGTGAGGGACTCCTACAATGAGCAGTTCTTC. It is translated as CASSLELVRDSYNEQFF.

The CDR3 DNA reads TGCGCCAGCAGCTTGGGACTAGCGGGGGGATTCTACAATGAGCAGTTCTTC. Translating gives CASSLGLAGGFYNEQFF. The V call is TRBV5-1, the J call TRBJ2-1, with 13 bases that match TRBD2. The CDR3 runs to 17 residues. Unmatched junction bases numbered 3, after V lost 0 bases and J lost 3 bases. Per the germline V gene, CDR1 is SGHRS and CDR2 is YFSETQ.

The chain employs TRBV10-3 and TRBJ1-6; no clear D. V dropped 8 bases and J dropped 9 bases, with 11 bases sitting between them. Per germline, CDR1 ENHRY and CDR2 SYGVKD. The CDR3 extends over 12 amino acids. The CDR3 sequence is CAIGDVSSPLHF. The CDR3 coding sequence is TGTGCCATCGGCGACGTTAGTTCACCCCTCCACTTT.

V usage is TRBV27 and J usage is TRBJ2-3; the D is unclear. The CDR3 consists of 14 residues. Germline V gene lookup returns CDR1 MNHEY and CDR2 SMNVEV (reference sequence). Trimming cost V 3 bases and J 2 bases, with 9 bases left between them. In nucleotides, the CDR3 is TGTGCCAGCAGTTTGACCGCTCACACAGATACGCAGTATTTT. This encodes CASSLTAHTDTQYF.